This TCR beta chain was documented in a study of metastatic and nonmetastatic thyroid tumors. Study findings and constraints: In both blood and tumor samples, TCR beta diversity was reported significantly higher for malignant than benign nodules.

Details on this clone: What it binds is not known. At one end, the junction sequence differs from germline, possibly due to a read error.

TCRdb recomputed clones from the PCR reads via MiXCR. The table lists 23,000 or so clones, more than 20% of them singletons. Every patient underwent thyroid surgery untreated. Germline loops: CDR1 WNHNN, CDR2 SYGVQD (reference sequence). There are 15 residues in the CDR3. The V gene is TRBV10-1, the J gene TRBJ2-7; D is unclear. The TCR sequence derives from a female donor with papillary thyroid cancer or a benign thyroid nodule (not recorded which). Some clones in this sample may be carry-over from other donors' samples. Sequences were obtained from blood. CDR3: CASSDVRGPHYEQYF. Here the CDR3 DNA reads TGCGCCAGTAGTGATGTTCGCGGCCCACACTACGAGCAGTACTTC.